Each of the 21 T cell receptor beta chains below was sequenced from the same sample in a study of blood T cell repertoires in COVID-19. Assay used: immunoSEQ multiplex PCR; TCRdb lists only in-frame clones, some missing. The data contain some 400,000 clones, about 80% of them singletons. The sequenced sample consisted of peripheral blood. The receptors originated from a human donor with acute or convalescent COVID-19. The donor label of this sample is uncertain.

The V call is TRBV5-5, the J call TRBJ1-5; 9 positions match TRBD1. Unmatched junction bases numbered 9, after V lost 4 bases and J lost 7 bases. There are 15 residues in the CDR3. Germline V gene lookup returns CDR1 SGHKS and CDR2 YYEKEE (reference sequence). The CDR3 nucleotides read TGTGCCAGCAGCCACGAGGGACAGGGCTACCAGCCCCAGCATTTT. It translates to CASSHEGQGYQPQHF.

Only one count was recorded for this clone. This chain connects TRBV7-9 to TRBJ2-3; 7 nucleotides agree with TRBD1. V shed 5 bases and J 1 base; nucleotides not matched to a gene: 9. CDR1 is SEHNR, CDR2 FQNEAQ, per germline (reference sequence). CDR3 length equals 16 residues. CDR3 sequence reads: CASSQGQGTGTDTQYF. DNA of the CDR3: TGTGCCAGCAGCCAAGGGCAAGGGACAGGCACAGATACGCAGTATTTT.

This clone has more than one count but fewer than ten. This chain connects TRBV7-9 to TRBJ1-2, with 9 bases that match TRBD1. CDR3 length: 16 amino acids. Trimming cost V 6 bases and J 6 bases; bases outside gene matches: 14. The germline V gene has CDR1 SEHNR and CDR2 FQNEAQ (reference sequence). CDR3 amino acids: CASRRGQGLPGDGYTF. The CDR3 region has the DNA TGTGCCAGCAGAAGGGGACAGGGCCTCCCTGGAGATGGCTACACCTTC.

CDR3 amino acids: CASSLSGARTDTQYF. The CDR3 DNA reads as TGTGCCAGTAGTCTTAGCGGGGCCCGCACAGATACGCAGTATTTT. The chain carries TRBV19 and TRBJ2-3; the match to TRBD2 covers 8 bases. The CDR3 runs 15 residues. Germline trimming cut 5 bases from V and 1 base from J; bases unmatched to any gene: 5. Germline values: CDR1 LNHDA, CDR2 SQIVND (reference sequence).

The chain has TRBV10-1 and TRBJ2-7, with D possibly being TRBD1 (5 bases). V was pared by 2 bases and J by 6 bases, with 14 bases between. Germline V gene lookup returns CDR1 WNHNN and CDR2 SYGVQD (reference sequence). The CDR3 length is 14 residues. The CDR3 bases are TGCGCCAGCAGTGAGGCCTCCAGGGTTCGCGAGCAGTACTTC. This sequence encodes CASSEASRVREQYF.

The chain employs TRBV15 and TRBJ1-5, with D hard to call. V lost 0 bases and J lost 0, with 18 bases in between. The CDR3 loop spans 19 amino acids. Per germline, CDR1 LNHNV and CDR2 YYDKDF (reference sequence). The CDR3 coding sequence is TGTGCCACCAGCAGAGATGTGCCGGGGTCATCGAATAGCAATCAGCCCCAGCATTTT. This sequence encodes CATSRDVPGSSNSNQPQHF. The variable domain in full, completed from reference TRBV15 and TRBJ1-5, reads DAMVIQNPRYQVTQFGKPVTLSCSQTLNHNVMYWYQQKSSQAPKLLFHYYDKDFNNEADTPDNFQSRRPNTSFCFLDIRSPGLGDTAMYLCATSRDVPGSSNSNQPQHFGDGTRLSIL.

J is TRBJ1-1 and V is TRBV5-6; TRBD1 matches at 8 bases. The CDR3 totals 14 residues. V shed 4 bases, J shed 6 bases, and the junction held 8 bases outside the gene matches. Germline assignment: CDR1 SGHDT and CDR2 YYEEEE. CDR3 amino acids: CASSRPTGVAEAFF. The CDR3 nucleotides are TGTGCCAGCAGCCGGCCGACAGGGGTGGCTGAAGCTTTCTTT.

The chain carries TRBV9 and TRBJ1-1; possibly TRBD1 for D (6 bases). The V end lost 2 bases, the J end lost 1 base, and 12 bases lay between the germline ends. The CDR3 has 15 amino acids. Germline V gives CDR1 SGDLS, CDR2 YYNGEE. The CDR3 sequence is CASSVGHSRNTEAFF. CDR3 nucleotide sequence: TGTGCCAGCAGCGTGGGACACTCTCGGAACACTGAAGCTTTCTTT. The full variable domain, its missing parts supplied by reference TRBV9 and TRBJ1-1, is DSGVTQTPKHLITATGQRVTLRCSPRSGDLSVYWYQQSLDQGLQFLIQYYNGEERAKGNILERFSAQQFPDLHSELNLSSLELGDSALYFCASSVGHSRNTEAFFGQGTRLTVV.

The gene calls are TRBV7-9 and TRBJ2-3; 10 nucleotides agree with TRBD2. This CDR3 has 18 residues. CDR1 is SEHNR and CDR2 is FQNEAQ in the germline V gene (reference sequence). Unmatched junction bases numbered 13, after V lost 5 bases and J lost 2 bases. CDR3 in amino acids: CASSPLIRTSGTTDTQYF. As DNA, the CDR3 is TGTGCCAGCAGCCCTCTCATCCGGACTAGCGGAACCACAGATACGCAGTATTTT.

The chain couples TRBV3-1 (or the pseudogene TRBV3-2) to TRBJ1-3, with 7 nucleotides matching TRBD1. CDR3 length equals 16 residues. Germline CDR1 is LGHDT and CDR2 is YNNKEL (reference sequence). The junction had 6 bases not matched to a gene; V was cut back by 4 bases and J by 0 bases. CDR3 nucleotide sequence: TGTGCCAGCAGCCCCACGGGGACAGCCTCTGGAAACACCATATATTTT. Amino acid sequence: CASSPTGTASGNTIYF.

This rearrangement joins TRBV11-2 to TRBJ2-1, with D possibly TRBD1 on 6 matching bases. CDR3 length: 16 amino acids. The germline V gene has CDR1 SGHAT and CDR2 FQNNGV. Trimming left V 3 bases short and J 0 bases short, with 12 bases between. CDR3 residues: CASSFADRRSYNEQFF. CDR3 DNA: TGTGCCAGCAGCTTCGCCGACAGGCGCTCCTACAATGAGCAGTTCTTC.

This clone was observed many times. The chain has TRBV18 and TRBJ2-1; D is uncertain. CDR3 size: 14 residues. Germline lookup yields CDR1 KGHSH and CDR2 LQKENI. The ends were cut back, 2 bases at V and 8 bases at J, with 13 bases in the middle. In DNA form, the CDR3 reads TGTGCCAGCTCACCATGGTCCAGTCTGGATGAGCAGTTCTTC. Its translation: CASSPWSSLDEQFF.

This clone was counted between two and nine times. CDR3 protein: CASNRNGGIYGYTF. The CDR3 nucleotides are TGTGCCAGCAATCGAAACGGGGGAATTTATGGCTACACCTTC. The chain combines TRBV6-5 with TRBJ1-2; D is possibly TRBD1 (5 bases). This CDR3 is 14 amino acids long. Trimming took 7 bases from V and 5 from J, leaving 17 bases between them. Germline V gene data show CDR1 as MNHEY and CDR2 as SVGAGI.

This sequence joins TRBV28 and TRBJ2-2; no clear D. CDR3 length equals 12 residues. CDR1 and CDR2 from the germline V gene are MDHEN and SYDVKM. The ends were cut back, 8 bases at V and 1 base at J, with 5 bases in the middle. This chain's CDR3 is CASSGNTGELFF. CDR3 DNA sequence: TGTGCCAGCTCGGGGAACACCGGGGAGCTGTTTTTT.

This chain joins TRBV28 and TRBJ2-1; 8 bases fit TRBD2. CDR3 size: 13 residues. The trim removed 10 bases at V and 7 bases at J, leaving 9 bases unmatched. CDR1 is MDHEN and CDR2 is SYDVKM in the germline V gene. The DNA for the CDR3 is TGTGCCACCAGGGTAGCGGGACGGAATGAGCAGTTCTTC. The encoded protein is CATRVAGRNEQFF. Variable domain in full (rest from reference TRBV28 and TRBJ2-1): DVKVTQSSRYLVKRTGEKVFLECVQDMDHENMFWYRQDPGLGLRLIYFSYDVKMKEKGDIPEGYSVSREKKERFSLILESASTNQTSMYLCATRVAGRNEQFFGPGTRLTVL.

The gene calls are TRBV7-9 and TRBJ2-5; possibly TRBD2 for D (6 bases). Trimming pared 1 base from V and 1 base from J, leaving 10 bases between. This CDR3 comprises 15 residues. Germline lookup yields CDR1 SEHNR and CDR2 FQNEAQ (reference sequence). The CDR3 loop is CASSLVMGGQETQYF. DNA of the CDR3: TGTGCCAGCAGCTTAGTTATGGGGGGCCAAGAGACCCAGTACTTC. The full variable domain, completed using reference TRBV7-9 and TRBJ2-5, is DTGVSQNPRHKITKRGQNVTFRCDPISEHNRLYWYRQTLGQGPEFLTYFQNEAQLEKSRLLSDRFSAERPKGSFSTLEIQRTEQGDSAMYLCASSLVMGGQETQYFGPGTRLLVL.

This chain links TRBV19 with TRBJ1-5; 12 nucleotides agree with TRBD1. The V gene's germline CDR1 is LNHDA and CDR2 SQIVND (reference sequence). CDR3 length: 17 residues. J gave up 9 bases and V 9 bases, and 18 bases lay outside the gene matches. The chain's CDR3 is CASRGSPGQGAKSPQHF. DNA for the CDR3: TGTGCCAGCCGGGGTTCCCCGGGACAGGGGGCCAAATCGCCCCAGCATTTT. The full variable domain, its missing parts supplied by reference TRBV19 and TRBJ1-5, is DGGITQSPKYLFRKEGQNVTLSCEQNLNHDAMYWYRQDPGQGLRLIYYSQIVNDFQKGDIAEGYSVSREKKESFPLTVTSAQKNPTAFYLCASRGSPGQGAKSPQHFGDGTRLSIL.

The chain is built from TRBV10-2 and TRBJ2-1, with D possibly matching TRBD2 (6 bases). This CDR3 comprises 16 residues. Germline CDR1 reads WSHSY; CDR2 reads SAAADI. With 5 bases removed from V and 6 bases from J, the gap between germline ends came to 20 bases. The CDR3 spells CASSLARELLGNEQFF. The CDR3 nucleotides read TGCGCCAGCAGTCTAGCGAGGGAGCTCCTAGGCAATGAGCAGTTCTTC.

This clone was recorded only once. The chain recombines TRBV5-4 with TRBJ1-1; D is undetermined. The CDR3 runs to 16 residues. Trimming cost V 0 bases and J 0 bases, with 12 bases left between them. Per the germline V gene, CDR1 is SGHNT and CDR2 is YYREEE (reference sequence). The CDR3 DNA is TGTGCCAGCAGCTTGGGGGGTAAGGGAGTGAACACTGAAGCTTTCTTT. It specifies CASSLGGKGVNTEAFF.

The chain carries TRBV28 and TRBJ2-3, with D possibly matching TRBD1 (5 bases). CDR1 MDHEN and CDR2 SYDVKM come from the germline V gene. The length of the CDR3 is 13 residues. V was pared by 6 bases and J by 4 bases, with 11 bases between. The CDR3 sequence is CASRSGFPDTQYF. In DNA, the CDR3 is TGTGCCAGCAGATCAGGGTTCCCAGATACGCAGTATTTT.

The gene calls are TRBV2 and TRBJ2-7; TRBD1 aligns across 8 bases. Germline-derived CDR1 and CDR2 are SNHLY and FYNNEI. With 4 bases clipped from V and 3 bases from J, the junction kept 11 bases outside the gene matches. The CDR3 spans 16 residues. CDR3 loop: CASSGPDEDRVYEQYF. The CDR3 coding sequence is TGTGCCAGCAGTGGGCCCGACGAGGACAGGGTCTACGAGCAGTACTTC.